The 5 T cell receptor beta chains presented below share a single source sample, sequenced in a study of T cells in tumors after PD-1 blockade. TCRdb keeps only in-frame clones here, not all; method: immunoSEQ multiplex PCR. The data show approximately 45,000 clones, 79% seen once. Sequenced here: PBMCs, sampled before anti-PD-1 therapy. Receptor source: a human donor with advanced basal cell or squamous cell carcinoma (not recorded which).

Only one count was recorded for this clone. This chain links TRBV3-1 (or the pseudogene TRBV3-2) with TRBJ2-1; 8 bases agree with TRBD1. Germline V gene lookup returns CDR1 LGHDT and CDR2 YNNKEL (reference sequence). The CDR3 extends over 16 amino acids. Trimming took 2 bases from V and 5 from J; bases not matched to a gene: 8. The CDR3 DNA reads TGTGCCAGCAGCCAACCACTTGGCAGGGGGCACAATGAGCAGTTCTTC. Protein product: CASSQPLGRGHNEQFF.

This clone was observed a few times. This chain links TRBV4-1 with TRBJ1-1; D gene ambiguous. The CDR3 sequence is 14 residues long. Germline values: CDR1 MGHRA, CDR2 YSYEKL. V lost 2 bases and J 1 base, leaving 8 bases between the germline ends. Here the CDR3 DNA reads TGCGCCAGCAGCCAAATCTCCGGGAACACTGAAGCTTTCTTT. Translated, it gives CASSQISGNTEAFF.

V gene TRBV15 combines with J gene TRBJ2-7, with TRBD1 as a possible D gene (6 bases). Trimming took off 5 bases at V and 4 bases at J, with 21 bases between the two ends. CDR1 is LNHNV and CDR2 is YYDKDF in the germline V gene (reference sequence). The CDR3 loop spans 16 amino acids. The CDR3 nucleotides read TGTGCCACCAGCGGGTGGGGCCAGGGGACGAAGTACGAGCAGTACTTC. It translates to CATSGWGQGTKYEQYF.

The chain links TRBV15 to TRBJ2-7; perhaps TRBD2 as D (6 bases). CDR1 and CDR2 (germline): LNHNV, YYDKDF (reference sequence). CDR3 size: 15 residues. V lost 3 bases and J 0 bases, leaving 12 bases between the germline ends. The CDR3 here is CATSRPGLLSYEQYF. In nucleotides, the CDR3 is TGTGCCACCAGCAGGCCGGGACTTCTCTCCTACGAGCAGTACTTC.

The rearrangement joins TRBV9 to TRBJ2-7; D is undetermined. Trimming took off 0 bases at V and 1 base at J, with 11 bases between the two ends. This CDR3 region has 15 residues. Germline CDR1 SGDLS, CDR2 YYNGEE. Here the CDR3 DNA reads TGTGCCAGCAGCGTAGCTAGTGGGGTTTCCTACGAGCAGTACTTC. Translating it yields CASSVASGVSYEQYF.